Below, 16 T cell receptor beta chains from the same sample are listed, as sequenced in a study of identical twins. TCRdb called the 5' RACE reads again in MiXCR, with one record for every CDR3 protein. Seen here are around 290,000 distinct CDR3 sequences, roughly 10% observed once, and the top ten hold approximately 6.6%. These data were also filed under a second study, of yellow fever vaccine responses in identical twins.

The sample taken for sequencing was CD8+ T cells sorted from blood. These receptor sequences come from a woman between 18 and 29 years old in good health.

The chain joins TRBV30 to TRBJ2-7, with D possibly matching TRBD2 (5 bases). The CDR3 has 13 amino acids. Germline values: CDR1 GTSNPN, CDR2 SVGIG (reference sequence). V was pared by 2 bases and J by 7 bases, with 15 bases between. The CDR3 is CAWSPTGSGEQYF. CDR3 sequence (DNA): TGTGCCTGGAGTCCTACGGGGTCGGGGGAGCAGTACTTC. The whole variable domain, filled in from reference TRBV30 and TRBJ2-7, reads SQTIHQWPATLVQPVGSPLSLECTVEGTSNPNLYWYRQAAGRGLQLLFYSVGIGQISSEVPQNLSASRPQDRQFILSSKKLLLSDSGFYLCAWSPTGSGEQYFGPGTRLTVT.

The rearrangement uses TRBV29-1 and TRBJ2-3; weak D call: TRBD2 (5 bases). This CDR3 is 17 amino acids long. Trimming removed 3 bases at V and 4 bases at J, with 23 bases between. Germline CDR1 is SQVTM and CDR2 is ANQGSEA. CDR3 sequence: CSVEGTAGRGSADTQYF. In DNA, the CDR3 is TGCAGCGTTGAGGGTACTGCGGGTCGTGGGTCGGCAGATACGCAGTATTTT.

The sample holds many counts of this clonotype. V and J are TRBV12-3 or TRBV12-4 and TRBJ1-3, with D uncertain. The V gene lost 3 bases and the J gene lost 3 bases, with 18 bases spanning the gap. The CDR3 length is 17 residues. The CDR3: CASSFSVSRGGGNTIYF. The CDR3 region has the DNA TGTGCCAGCAGTTTTTCGGTTTCCCGGGGTGGTGGAAACACCATATATTTT.

This clonotype showed up just a few times. This sequence joins TRBV20-1 and TRBJ2-1, with D possibly TRBD2 on 5 matching bases. The germline gives CDR1 DFQATT, CDR2 SNEGSKA (reference sequence). This CDR3 spans 14 amino acids. V shed 5 bases and J shed 4 bases, with 15 bases lying between them. CDR3 loop: CSAHSAKHYNEQFF. For the CDR3, the DNA is TGCAGTGCTCATAGCGCGAAACATTACAATGAGCAGTTCTTC.

CDR3 DNA sequence: TGTGCCAGCAGCTTAGCGCCTAGTCGTGAGACCCAGTACTTC. Translating it yields CASSLAPSRETQYF. The chain has TRBV7-9 and TRBJ2-5; D unresolved. V lost 0 bases and J 5 bases, leaving 10 bases between the germline ends. The germline V gene has CDR1 SEHNR and CDR2 FQNEAQ (reference sequence). CDR3 length: 14 residues.

This chain uses TRBV9 with TRBJ1-1; no reliable D call. The CDR3 has 13 residues. CDR1 and CDR2 (germline): SGDLS, YYNGEE. V was clipped by 0 bases and J by 5 bases, with 8 bases between them. The CDR3 is CASSVDVGTEAFF. CDR3 coding DNA: TGTGCCAGCAGCGTAGACGTGGGGACTGAAGCTTTCTTT.

This clonotype has ten or more counts. The rearrangement uses TRBV4-3 and TRBJ2-1; TRBD2 matches 13 bases. The CDR3 has 15 residues. Germline CDR1 LGHNA, CDR2 YSLEER. The ends lost 4 bases at V and 7 bases at J; junction bases unmatched: 4. The CDR3 sequence: CASSPGTSGKNEQFF. The CDR3 DNA is TGCGCCAGCAGCCCCGGGACTAGCGGGAAGAATGAGCAGTTCTTC.

The chain has TRBV5-6 and TRBJ2-7; a weak D match, TRBD1 (5 bases). Germline lookup yields CDR1 SGHDT and CDR2 YYEEEE. CDR3 length equals 13 residues. V shed 2 bases and J shed 7 bases, with 13 bases lying between them. The CDR3: CASSFRQGLEQYF. The CDR3 DNA reads as TGTGCCAGCAGCTTTCGGCAGGGCCTGGAGCAGTACTTC.

This clonotype was counted only a few times. The gene calls are TRBV20-1 and TRBJ2-7; perhaps D is TRBD1 or TRBD2 (5 bases each). Germline lookup yields CDR1 DFQATT and CDR2 SNEGSKA (reference sequence). Trimming removed 5 bases from V and 3 bases from J, with 23 bases in between. The CDR3 covers 16 residues. The CDR3 spells CSAPSDTGTVNYEQYF. The CDR3 nucleotides are TGCAGTGCTCCTTCAGACACCGGGACGGTAAACTACGAGCAGTACTTC.

The chain combines TRBV21-1 with TRBJ2-7; the table gives TRBD2 as D, unverified against the DNA. TRBV21-1 corresponds to a pseudogene. CDR3 length: 16 residues. CDR3 DNA sequence: TGTGCCAGCAGCAAAGCGTTGGTAGCGGGAAGTTACGAGCAGTACTTC. Encoded protein: CASSKALVAGSYEQYF.

The chain employs TRBV11-2 and TRBJ2-2, with unresolved D. The V and J ends lost 5 bases and 2 bases respectively, with 9 bases between them. The CDR3 runs to 14 residues. Germline assignment: CDR1 SGHAT and CDR2 FQNNGV. The CDR3 loop is CASSLNFNTGELFF. CDR3 DNA: TGTGCCAGCAGCCTCAATTTTAACACCGGGGAGCTGTTTTTT.

This clonotype appeared a few times. This chain uses TRBV11-2 with TRBJ2-3; 7 bases align to TRBD2. Losses at the gene ends were 5 bases for V and 0 bases for J; bases not matched to a gene: 8. The CDR3 runs 16 residues. The germline gives CDR1 SGHAT, CDR2 FQNNGV. CDR3 sequence: CASSPHLGGSTDTQYF. The CDR3 coding sequence is TGTGCCAGCAGCCCCCATCTCGGGGGGAGCACAGATACGCAGTATTTT.

This clonotype occurred a few times. The rearrangement joins TRBV4-2 to TRBJ2-3, with 12 bases fitting TRBD2. Losses at the gene ends were 4 bases for V and 4 bases for J; bases not matched to a gene: 3. The CDR3 is 15 residues long. Germline CDR1 LGHNA, CDR2 YNFKEQ. The DNA of the CDR3 is TGTGCCAGCAGCCCTAGCGGGGGGGCCTCAGATACGCAGTATTTT. Translating it yields CASSPSGGASDTQYF.

V and J are TRBV5-1 and TRBJ2-7; possibly TRBD1 for D (6 bases). This CDR3 contains 14 residues. With 1 base removed from V and 4 bases from J, the gap between germline ends came to 12 bases. Germline assignment: CDR1 SGHRS and CDR2 YFSETQ. The CDR3 here is CASSLWDTPYEQYF. The CDR3 region has the DNA TGCGCCAGCAGCTTGTGGGACACTCCTTACGAGCAGTACTTC.

This clonotype was observed many times. The V and J genes are TRBV7-9 and TRBJ2-3, with 7 positions matching TRBD1. Trimming at V came to 5 bases and at J to 4 bases, leaving 9 bases not matched to a gene. The CDR3 length is 15 residues. Looked up from germline, CDR1 is SEHNR and CDR2 is FQNEAQ (reference sequence). The CDR3 here is CASSARHGTADTQYF. The CDR3 DNA follows: TGTGCCAGCAGCGCGCGACATGGGACAGCAGATACGCAGTATTTT.

This clonotype was found a few times. The V call is TRBV30, the J call TRBJ2-7; 8 bases are a match to TRBD1. Per the germline V gene, CDR1 is GTSNPN and CDR2 is SVGIG (reference sequence). The CDR3 sequence is 13 residues long. The ends lost 4 bases at V and 4 bases at J; junction bases unmatched: 6. The CDR3 DNA is TGTGCCTGGAACCCGACAGGGGCTTACGAGCAGTACTTC. As protein: CAWNPTGAYEQYF. Using reference TRBV30 and TRBJ2-7 for the parts outside the CDR3, the full variable domain is SQTIHQWPATLVQPVGSPLSLECTVEGTSNPNLYWYRQAAGRGLQLLFYSVGIGQISSEVPQNLSASRPQDRQFILSSKKLLLSDSGFYLCAWNPTGAYEQYFGPGTRLTVT.